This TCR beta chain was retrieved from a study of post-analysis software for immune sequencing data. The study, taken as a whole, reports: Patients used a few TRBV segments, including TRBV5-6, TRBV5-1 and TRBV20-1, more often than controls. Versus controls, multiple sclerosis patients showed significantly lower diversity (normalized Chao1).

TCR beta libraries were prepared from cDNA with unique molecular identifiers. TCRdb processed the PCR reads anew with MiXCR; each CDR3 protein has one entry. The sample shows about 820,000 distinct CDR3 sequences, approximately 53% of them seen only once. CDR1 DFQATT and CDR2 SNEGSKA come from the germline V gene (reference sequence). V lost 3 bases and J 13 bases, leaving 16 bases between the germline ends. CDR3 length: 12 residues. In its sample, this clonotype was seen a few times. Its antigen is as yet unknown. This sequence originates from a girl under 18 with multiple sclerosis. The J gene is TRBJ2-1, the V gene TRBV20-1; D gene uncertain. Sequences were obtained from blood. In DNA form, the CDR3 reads TGCAGTGCTAGTAAACAGCAGGAGACCCAGTTCTTC. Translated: CSASKQQETQFF.